This TCR beta chain was found in a study of CD8+ T cells in alopecia areata. For the study at large: At a dose of 5 to 10 mg twice daily, oral tofacitinib was given to treated patients. Tofacitinib administration persisted for 6 to 18 months, succeeded by 6 months off drug.

Both peripheral blood and punch biopsies of lesional scalp skin were obtained from patients who had alopecia areata. Using a FACSAria, the CD4+ and CD8+ T cells were sorted from the PBMCs. Extracted RNA was reverse transcribed, and the resulting cDNA served as sequencing template. TCRdb's table, derived via immunoSEQ multiplex PCR, lists solely in-frame clones and lacks some. The sample contains about 69,000 clones, approximately 60% of which appear only once. With 5 bases removed from V and 2 bases from J, the gap between germline ends came to 9 bases. Germline V gene sequence: CDR1 LNHNV, CDR2 YYDKDF (reference sequence). The length of the CDR3 is 14 residues.

The sample consisted of CD8+ T cells sorted from blood, taken at week 0. V and J are TRBV15 and TRBJ1-4; D ambiguous. This sequence originates from a human donor with alopecia areata. CDR3 amino acids: CATSRGVTNEKLFF. The CDR3 region has the DNA TGTGCCACCAGCCGAGGAGTCACTAATGAAAAACTGTTTTTT.